This T cell receptor beta chain was obtained from a study of shared T cell receptors in the human thymus. Only in-frame clones appear in the TCRdb table, and some are missing; sequencing was by immunoSEQ multiplex PCR. This repertoire shows roughly 560,000 clones, approximately 80% found once; its top ten account for more than 0.01%. Trimming left V 4 bases short and J 3 bases short, with 16 bases between. CDR1 and CDR2 from the germline V gene are LNHNV and YYDKDF (reference sequence). The length of the CDR3 is 15 residues. These data also formed part of another study, on human thymus T cells. That source notes: The donors were infants in Finland with congenital heart defects, otherwise immunologically healthy. It was from resections taken during corrective heart surgery that the thymus tissue came. Unrelated people showed highly overlapping thymic repertoires, related research reported.

The TCR originated in a boy under two years old with a congenital heart defect. Sequencing was performed on thymocytes. The genes are TRBV15 and TRBJ2-7; the D is unclear. In DNA, the CDR3 is TGTGCCACCAGCAACCGACCTGAGGCGTACTACGAGCAGTACTTC. The encoded protein is CATSNRPEAYYEQYF.